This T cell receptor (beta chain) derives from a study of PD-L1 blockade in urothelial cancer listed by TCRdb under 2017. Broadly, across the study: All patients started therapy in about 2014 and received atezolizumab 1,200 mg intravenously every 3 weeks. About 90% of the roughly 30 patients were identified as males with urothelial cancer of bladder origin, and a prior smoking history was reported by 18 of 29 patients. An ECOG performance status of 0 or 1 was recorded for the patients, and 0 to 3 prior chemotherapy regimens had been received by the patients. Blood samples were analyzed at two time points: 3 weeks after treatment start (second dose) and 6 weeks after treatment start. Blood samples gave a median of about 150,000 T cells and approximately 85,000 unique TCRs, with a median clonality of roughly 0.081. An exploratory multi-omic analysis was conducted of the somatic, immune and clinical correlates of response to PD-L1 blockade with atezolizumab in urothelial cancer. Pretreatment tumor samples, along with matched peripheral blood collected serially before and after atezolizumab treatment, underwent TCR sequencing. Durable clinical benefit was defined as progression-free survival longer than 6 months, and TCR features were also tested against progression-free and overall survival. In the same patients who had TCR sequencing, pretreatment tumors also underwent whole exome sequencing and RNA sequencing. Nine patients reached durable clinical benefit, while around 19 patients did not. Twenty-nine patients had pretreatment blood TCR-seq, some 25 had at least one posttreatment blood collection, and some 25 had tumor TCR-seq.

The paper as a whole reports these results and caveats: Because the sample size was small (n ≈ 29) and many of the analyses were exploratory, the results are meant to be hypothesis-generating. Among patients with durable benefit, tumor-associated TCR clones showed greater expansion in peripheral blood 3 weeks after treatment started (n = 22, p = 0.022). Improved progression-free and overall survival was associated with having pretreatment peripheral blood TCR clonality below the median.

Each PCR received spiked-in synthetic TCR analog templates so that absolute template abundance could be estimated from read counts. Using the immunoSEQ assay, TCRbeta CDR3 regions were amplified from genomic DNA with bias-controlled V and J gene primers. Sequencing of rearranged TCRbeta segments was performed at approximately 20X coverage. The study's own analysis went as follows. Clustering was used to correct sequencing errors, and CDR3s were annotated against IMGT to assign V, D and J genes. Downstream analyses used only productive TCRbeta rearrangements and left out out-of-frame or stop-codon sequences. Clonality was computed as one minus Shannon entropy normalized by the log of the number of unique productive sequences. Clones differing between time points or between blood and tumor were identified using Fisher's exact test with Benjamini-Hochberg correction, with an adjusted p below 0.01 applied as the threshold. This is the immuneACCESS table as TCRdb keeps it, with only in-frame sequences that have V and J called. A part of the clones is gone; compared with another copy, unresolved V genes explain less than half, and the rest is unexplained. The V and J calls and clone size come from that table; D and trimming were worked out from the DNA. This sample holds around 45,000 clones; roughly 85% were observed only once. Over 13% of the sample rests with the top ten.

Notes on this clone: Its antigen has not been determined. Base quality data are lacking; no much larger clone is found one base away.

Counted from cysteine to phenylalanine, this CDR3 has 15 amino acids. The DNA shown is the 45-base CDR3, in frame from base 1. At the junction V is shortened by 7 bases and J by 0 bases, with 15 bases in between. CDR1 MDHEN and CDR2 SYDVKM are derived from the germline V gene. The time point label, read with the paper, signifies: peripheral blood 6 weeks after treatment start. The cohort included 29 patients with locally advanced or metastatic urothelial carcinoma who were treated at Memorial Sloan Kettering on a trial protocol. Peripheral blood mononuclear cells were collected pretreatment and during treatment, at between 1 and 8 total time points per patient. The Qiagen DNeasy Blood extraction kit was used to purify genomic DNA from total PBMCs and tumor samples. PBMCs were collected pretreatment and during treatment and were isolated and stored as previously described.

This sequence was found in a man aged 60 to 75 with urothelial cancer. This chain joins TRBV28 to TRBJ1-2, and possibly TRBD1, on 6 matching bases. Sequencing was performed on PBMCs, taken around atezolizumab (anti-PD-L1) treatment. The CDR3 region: CASKDSRAANYGYTF. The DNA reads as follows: TGTGCCAGCAAGGACAGCCGAGCAGCTAACTATGGCTACACCTTC.